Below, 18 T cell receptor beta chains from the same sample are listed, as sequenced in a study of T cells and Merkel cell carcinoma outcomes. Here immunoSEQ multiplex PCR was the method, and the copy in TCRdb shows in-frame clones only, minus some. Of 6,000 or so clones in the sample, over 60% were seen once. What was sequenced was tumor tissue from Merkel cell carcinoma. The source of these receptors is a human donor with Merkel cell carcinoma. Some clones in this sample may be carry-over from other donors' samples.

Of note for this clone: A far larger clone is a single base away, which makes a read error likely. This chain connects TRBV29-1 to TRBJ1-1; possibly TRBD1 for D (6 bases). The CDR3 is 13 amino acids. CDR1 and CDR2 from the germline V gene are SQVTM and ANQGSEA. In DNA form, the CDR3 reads TGCAGCGGACAGGTGAGCTCGAACACTAAAGCTTTCTTT. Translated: CSGQVSSNTKAFF.

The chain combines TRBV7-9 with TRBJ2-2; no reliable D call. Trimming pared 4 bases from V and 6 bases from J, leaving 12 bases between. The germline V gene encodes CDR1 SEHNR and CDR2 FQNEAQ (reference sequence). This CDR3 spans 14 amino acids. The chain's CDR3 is CASSSPTESGELFF. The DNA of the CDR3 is TGTGCCAGCAGCTCCCCTACCGAGTCCGGGGAGCTGTTTTTT.

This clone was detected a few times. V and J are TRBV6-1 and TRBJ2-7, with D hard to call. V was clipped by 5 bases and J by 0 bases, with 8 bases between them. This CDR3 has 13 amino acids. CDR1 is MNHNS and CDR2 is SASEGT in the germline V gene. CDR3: CASSLESSYEQYF. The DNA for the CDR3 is TGTGCCAGCAGTCTAGAGAGCTCCTACGAGCAGTACTTC.

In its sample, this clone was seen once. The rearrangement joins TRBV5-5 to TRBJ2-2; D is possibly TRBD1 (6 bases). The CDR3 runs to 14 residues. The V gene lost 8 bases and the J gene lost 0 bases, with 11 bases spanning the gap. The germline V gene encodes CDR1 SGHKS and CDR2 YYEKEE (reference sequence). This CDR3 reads CASGGPANTGELFF. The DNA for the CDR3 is TGTGCCAGTGGGGGCCCAGCGAACACCGGGGAGCTGTTTTTT.

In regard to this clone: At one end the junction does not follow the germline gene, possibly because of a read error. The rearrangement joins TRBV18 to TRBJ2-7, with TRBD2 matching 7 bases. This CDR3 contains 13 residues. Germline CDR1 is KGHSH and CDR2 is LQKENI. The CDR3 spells CASSPGGTYKQYF. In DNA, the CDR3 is TGTGCCAGCTCACCGGGGGGGACCTACAAGCAGTACTTC.

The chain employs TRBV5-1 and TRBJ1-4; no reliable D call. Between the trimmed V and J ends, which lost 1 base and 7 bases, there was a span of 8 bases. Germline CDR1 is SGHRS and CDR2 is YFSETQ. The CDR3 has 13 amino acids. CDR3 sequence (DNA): TGCGCCAGCAGCTTGAACCTTGCTGAAAAACTGTTTTTT. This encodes CASSLNLAEKLFF.

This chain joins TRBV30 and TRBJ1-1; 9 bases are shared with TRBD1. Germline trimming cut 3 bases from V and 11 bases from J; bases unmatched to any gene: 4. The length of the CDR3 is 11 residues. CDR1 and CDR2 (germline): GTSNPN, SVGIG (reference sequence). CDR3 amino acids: CAWSKTGGAFF. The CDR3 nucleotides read TGTGCCTGGAGCAAGACAGGGGGGGCTTTCTTT.

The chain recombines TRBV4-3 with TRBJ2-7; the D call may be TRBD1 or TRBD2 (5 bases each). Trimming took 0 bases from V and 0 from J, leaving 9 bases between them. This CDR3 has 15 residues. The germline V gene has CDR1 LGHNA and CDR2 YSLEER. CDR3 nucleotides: TGCGCCAGCAGCCAAGATTCAGGGAGCTCCTACGAGCAGTACTTC. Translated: CASSQDSGSSYEQYF.

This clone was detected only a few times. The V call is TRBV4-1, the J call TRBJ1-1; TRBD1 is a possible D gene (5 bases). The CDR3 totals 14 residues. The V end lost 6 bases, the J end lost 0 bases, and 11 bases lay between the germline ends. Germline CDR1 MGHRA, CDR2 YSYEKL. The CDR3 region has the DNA TGCGCCAGCAGTAAACAGGATTTGAACACTGAAGCTTTCTTT. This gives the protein CASSKQDLNTEAFF.

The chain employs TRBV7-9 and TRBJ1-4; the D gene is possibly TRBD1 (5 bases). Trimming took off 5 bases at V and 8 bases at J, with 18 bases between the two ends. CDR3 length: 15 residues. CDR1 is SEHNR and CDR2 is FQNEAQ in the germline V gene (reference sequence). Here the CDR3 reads CASSPSGGAEEKLFF. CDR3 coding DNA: TGTGCCAGCAGCCCTAGTGGGGGAGCGGAGGAAAAACTGTTTTTT.

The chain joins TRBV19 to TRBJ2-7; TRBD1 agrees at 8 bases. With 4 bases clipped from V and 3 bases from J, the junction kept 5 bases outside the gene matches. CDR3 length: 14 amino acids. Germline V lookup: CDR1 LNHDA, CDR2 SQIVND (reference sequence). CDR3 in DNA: TGTGCCAGTAGTACCCCGGGACAGGTCTACGAGCAGTACTTC. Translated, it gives CASSTPGQVYEQYF.

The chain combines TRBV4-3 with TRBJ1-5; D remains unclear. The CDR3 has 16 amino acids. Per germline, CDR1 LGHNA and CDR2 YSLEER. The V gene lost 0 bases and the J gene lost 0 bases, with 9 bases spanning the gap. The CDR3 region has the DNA TGCGCCAGCAGCCAAGATCCGGCAGATAGCAATCAGCCCCAGCATTTT. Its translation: CASSQDPADSNQPQHF.

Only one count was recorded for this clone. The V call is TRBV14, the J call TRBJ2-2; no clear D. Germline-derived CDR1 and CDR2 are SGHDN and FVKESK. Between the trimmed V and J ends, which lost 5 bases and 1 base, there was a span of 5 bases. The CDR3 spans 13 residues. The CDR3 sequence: CASSYVNTGELFF. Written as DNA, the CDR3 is TGTGCCAGCAGCTACGTGAACACCGGGGAGCTGTTTTTT.

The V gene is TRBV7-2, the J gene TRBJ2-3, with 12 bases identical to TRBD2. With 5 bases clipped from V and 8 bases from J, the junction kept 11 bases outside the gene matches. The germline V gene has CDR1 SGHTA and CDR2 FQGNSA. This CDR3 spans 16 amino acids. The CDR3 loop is CASSPETSGRSGTQYF. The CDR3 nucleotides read TGTGCCAGCAGCCCAGAGACTAGCGGGAGATCCGGTACGCAGTATTTT.

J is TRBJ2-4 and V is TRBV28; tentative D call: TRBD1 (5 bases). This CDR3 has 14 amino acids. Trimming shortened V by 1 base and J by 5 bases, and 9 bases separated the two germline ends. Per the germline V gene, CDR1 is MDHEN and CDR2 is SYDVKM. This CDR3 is CASSLLGRENIQYF. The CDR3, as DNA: TGTGCCAGCAGTTTATTAGGCAGGGAAAACATTCAGTACTTC.

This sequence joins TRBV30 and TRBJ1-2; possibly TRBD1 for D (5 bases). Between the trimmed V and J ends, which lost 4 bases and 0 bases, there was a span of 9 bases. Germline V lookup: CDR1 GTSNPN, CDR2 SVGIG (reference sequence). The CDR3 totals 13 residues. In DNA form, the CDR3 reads TGTGCCTGGACGACAGCCACTAACTATGGCTACACCTTC. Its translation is CAWTTATNYGYTF.

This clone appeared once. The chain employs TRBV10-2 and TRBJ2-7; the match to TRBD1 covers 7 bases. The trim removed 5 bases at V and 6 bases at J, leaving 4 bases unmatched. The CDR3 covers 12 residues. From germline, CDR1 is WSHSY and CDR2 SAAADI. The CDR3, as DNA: TGCGCCAGCAGTATACAGGGGAGCGAGCAGTACTTC. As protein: CASSIQGSEQYF.

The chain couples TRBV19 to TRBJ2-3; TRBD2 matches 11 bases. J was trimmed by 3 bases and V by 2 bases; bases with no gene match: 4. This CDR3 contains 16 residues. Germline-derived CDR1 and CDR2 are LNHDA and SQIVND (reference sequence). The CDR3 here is CASSIPTSGRTDTQYF. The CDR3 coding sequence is TGTGCCAGTAGTATACCTACTAGCGGGAGAACAGATACGCAGTATTTT.